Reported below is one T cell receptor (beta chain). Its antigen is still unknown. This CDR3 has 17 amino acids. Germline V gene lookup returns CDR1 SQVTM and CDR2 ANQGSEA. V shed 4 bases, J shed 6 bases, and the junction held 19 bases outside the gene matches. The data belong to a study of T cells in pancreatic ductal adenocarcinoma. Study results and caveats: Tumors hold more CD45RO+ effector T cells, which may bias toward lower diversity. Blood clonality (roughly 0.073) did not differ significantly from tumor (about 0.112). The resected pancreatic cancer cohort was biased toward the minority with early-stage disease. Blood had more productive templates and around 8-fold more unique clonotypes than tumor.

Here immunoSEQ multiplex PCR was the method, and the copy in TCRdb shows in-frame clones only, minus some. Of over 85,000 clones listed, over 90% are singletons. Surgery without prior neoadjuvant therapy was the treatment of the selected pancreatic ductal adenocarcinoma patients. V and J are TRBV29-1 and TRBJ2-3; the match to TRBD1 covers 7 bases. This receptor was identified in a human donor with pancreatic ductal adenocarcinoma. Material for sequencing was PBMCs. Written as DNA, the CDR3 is TGCAGCGTTGCGGGACAGCCATCCTCCCACGGTCTGGATACGCAGTATTTT. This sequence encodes CSVAGQPSSHGLDTQYF.